The 2 T cell receptor beta chains below come from one sample, sequenced in a study of T cells after yellow fever vaccination. TCRdb redid the calling of the 5' RACE reads with MiXCR, one entry per CDR3 protein. The repertoire holds around 530,000 distinct CDR3 sequences, with about a sixth as singletons. Material: PBMCs, obtained more than 4 days after the first yellow fever vaccination. Receptors were obtained from a man younger than 35 who received the YFV17D yellow fever vaccine.

This clonotype showed up just a few times. The chain recombines TRBV4-3 with TRBJ2-3; the D is unclear. V dropped 1 base and J dropped 0 bases, with 5 bases sitting between them. CDR3 size: 14 residues. Per the germline V gene, CDR1 is LGHNA and CDR2 is YSLEER. The CDR3 reads CASSQGSSTDTQYF. For the CDR3, the DNA is TGCGCCAGCAGCCAAGGGAGTAGCACAGATACGCAGTATTTT.

This chain connects TRBV19 to TRBJ1-1; no definite D call. This CDR3 spans 15 amino acids. CDR1 is LNHDA and CDR2 is SQIVND in the germline V gene (reference sequence). The V end was cut by 4 bases, the J end by 7 bases, with 19 bases between. CDR3 residues: CASSRPGPLTYEAFF. Here the CDR3 DNA reads TGTGCCAGTAGTAGGCCCGGACCCCTCACGTATGAAGCTTTCTTT.